This TCR beta chain was documented in a study of T cell repertoires in cytomegalovirus infection. Whole-study findings and limits: Carriage of CMV together with the relevant HLA was identifiable through cumulative public TCR beta family frequency.

V gave up 2 bases and J gave up 0 bases; unmatched junction bases: 4. Germline loops: CDR1 SEHNR, CDR2 FQNEAQ (reference sequence). This CDR3 is built from 16 residues. From the reads, TCRdb called clonotypes with MiXCR, one entry per CDR3 protein. This sample carries approximately 1,000,000 distinct CDR3 sequences, 30% to 40% of them seen once, and the ten largest clones take over 10%. The table lists this clonotype with a few counts. The antigen remains undetermined. This sample comprised cultured CD8+ T cells from PBMCs, obtained from culture after CMV antigen stimulation. This sequence joins TRBV7-9 and TRBJ1-3; 7 nucleotides line up with TRBD1. The receptor comes from a human donor in good health (CMV status not recorded). Some clones in this sample may be carry-over from other donors' samples. In DNA form, the CDR3 reads TGTGCCAGCAGCTTATACAGGGGCCACTCTGGAAACACCATATATTTT. Translated, it gives CASSLYRGHSGNTIYF.